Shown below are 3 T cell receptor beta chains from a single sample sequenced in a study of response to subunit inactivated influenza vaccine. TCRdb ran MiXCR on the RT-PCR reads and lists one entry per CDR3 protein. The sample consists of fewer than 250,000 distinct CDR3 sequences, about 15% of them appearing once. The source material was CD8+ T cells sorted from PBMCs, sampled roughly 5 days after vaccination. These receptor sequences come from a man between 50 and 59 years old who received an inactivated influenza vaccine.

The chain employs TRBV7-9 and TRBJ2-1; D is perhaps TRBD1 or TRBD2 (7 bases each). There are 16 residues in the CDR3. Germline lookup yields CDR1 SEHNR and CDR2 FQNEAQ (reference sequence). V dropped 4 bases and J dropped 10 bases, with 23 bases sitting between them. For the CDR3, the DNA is TGTGCCAGCAGCTGGAAGACCCAGGGGGGGGAATGGGAGCAGTTCTTC. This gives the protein CASSWKTQGGEWEQFF.

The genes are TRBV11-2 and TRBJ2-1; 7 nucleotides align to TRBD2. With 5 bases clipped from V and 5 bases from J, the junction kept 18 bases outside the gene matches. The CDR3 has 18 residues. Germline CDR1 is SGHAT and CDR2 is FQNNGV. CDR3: CASSLSGRGPPPHNEQFF. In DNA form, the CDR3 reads TGTGCCAGCAGCCTCTCGGGGAGGGGCCCCCCCCCCCACAATGAGCAGTTCTTC.

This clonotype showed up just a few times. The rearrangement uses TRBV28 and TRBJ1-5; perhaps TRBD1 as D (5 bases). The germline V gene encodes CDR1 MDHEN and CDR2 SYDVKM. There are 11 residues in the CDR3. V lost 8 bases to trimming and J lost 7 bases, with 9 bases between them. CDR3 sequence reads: CASGGRQPQHF. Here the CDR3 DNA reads TGTGCCAGCGGGGGTAGACAGCCCCAGCATTTT.